What follows are 19 T cell receptor beta chains derived from one specimen sequenced in a study of early T cells in non-severe SARS-CoV-2 infection. Each CDR3 protein gets one entry after TCRdb re-called the 5' RACE reads with MiXCR. The table records approximately 81,000 distinct CDR3 sequences, about 12% of them present only once. The sample comprised whole blood. All receptors come from an adult who was a healthcare worker with PCR-confirmed SARS-CoV-2 infection or an uninfected control (not recorded which).

This clonotype appeared a few times. The rearrangement joins TRBV6-5 to TRBJ1-1; D is perhaps TRBD1 (5 bases). Germline values: CDR1 MNHEY, CDR2 SVGAGI. Trimming removed 5 bases from V and 7 bases from J, with 17 bases in between. The CDR3 spans 14 residues. CDR3 amino acids: CASSPTPGLDEAFF. CDR3 DNA sequence: TGTGCCAGCAGTCCCACTCCGGGGCTGGATGAAGCTTTCTTT.

This clonotype was counted only a few times. The genes are TRBV5-1 and TRBJ2-7; TRBD1 matches 9 bases. Trimming cost V 4 bases and J 8 bases; bases outside gene matches: 7. Germline assignment: CDR1 SGHRS and CDR2 YFSETQ. CDR3 length equals 13 residues. The CDR3 bases are TGCGCCAGCAGCCGGGGACAGGGAGAAAAGCAGTACTTC. Its protein is CASSRGQGEKQYF.

A remark on this clonotype: A much larger clone differs from this one at a single base, so this may be a read error. The V call is TRBV7-3, the J call TRBJ2-7; TRBD2 aligns across 7 bases. The CDR3 contains 11 residues. From germline, CDR1 is SGHTA and CDR2 FQGTGA. CDR3 region: CAGSPGGRQYF. The CDR3 region has the DNA TGTGCCGGCAGCCCCGGCGGGAGGCAGTACTTC.

This clonotype was seen more than once but under ten times. V usage is TRBV9 and J usage is TRBJ2-2; 7 nucleotides agree with TRBD1. Germline values: CDR1 SGDLS, CDR2 YYNGEE. The CDR3 runs 16 residues. With 4 bases clipped from V and 7 bases from J, the junction kept 13 bases outside the gene matches. CDR3 nucleotides: TGTGCCAGCAGCTTATCCGGACAGGCTGAAATCGGGGAGCTGTTTTTT. This codes for CASSLSGQAEIGELFF.

V gene TRBV2 combines with J gene TRBJ2-3; 8 bases align to TRBD1. J was trimmed by 2 bases and V by 5 bases; bases with no gene match: 3. Germline V gene sequence: CDR1 SNHLY, CDR2 FYNNEI. The CDR3 extends over 14 amino acids. The CDR3 is CASSPDRVTDTQYF. The CDR3 bases are TGTGCCAGCAGTCCGGACAGGGTCACAGATACGCAGTATTTT.

This clonotype was picked up many times. The rearrangement uses TRBV7-9 and TRBJ1-1; D gene unclear. The CDR3 extends over 14 amino acids. V was clipped by 1 base and J by 1 base, with 7 bases between them. Germline V gives CDR1 SEHNR, CDR2 FQNEAQ (reference sequence). DNA of the CDR3: TGTGCCAGCAGCTTAGAACAAAAGAACACTGAAGCTTTCTTT. It yields the protein CASSLEQKNTEAFF. The variable domain in full, completed from reference TRBV7-9 and TRBJ1-1, reads DTGVSQNPRHKITKRGQNVTFRCDPISEHNRLYWYRQTLGQGPEFLTYFQNEAQLEKSRLLSDRFSAERPKGSFSTLEIQRTEQGDSAMYLCASSLEQKNTEAFFGQGTRLTVV.

This clonotype occurred a few times. The chain combines TRBV2 with TRBJ2-5; D gene ambiguous. CDR3 size: 14 residues. Trimming removed 3 bases from V and 1 base from J, with 9 bases in between. Germline CDR1 and CDR2: SNHLY and FYNNEI. CDR3 bases: TGTGCCAGCAGTGAGCAACCGCCCCAAGAGACCCAGTACTTC. Its protein is CASSEQPPQETQYF.

In its sample, this clonotype was seen a few times. V usage is TRBV18 and J usage is TRBJ2-3; D tentatively fits TRBD1 or TRBD2 (6 bases each). CDR3 length equals 15 residues. Germline assignment: CDR1 KGHSH and CDR2 LQKENI. V lost 3 bases and J lost 0, with 10 bases in between. The CDR3 DNA reads as TGTGCCAGCTCACCCCAGGGGAGGAGCACAGATACGCAGTATTTT. Its protein product is CASSPQGRSTDTQYF. Full variable domain (rest looked up from reference TRBV18 and TRBJ2-3): NAGVMQNPRHLVRRRGQEARLRCSPMKGHSHVYWYRQLPEEGLKFMVYLQKENIIDESGMPKERFSAEFPKEGPSILRIQQVVRGDSAAYFCASSPQGRSTDTQYFGPGTRLTVL.

This clonotype occurred a few times. The gene calls are TRBV27 and TRBJ1-6, with a weak D call TRBD1 (5 bases). Trimming took off 5 bases at V and 4 bases at J, with 18 bases between the two ends. Per the germline V gene, CDR1 is MNHEY and CDR2 is SMNVEV (reference sequence). This CDR3 has 17 residues. The CDR3 is CASSLFSGQDYNSPLHF. CDR3 in DNA: TGTGCCAGCAGTCTCTTCTCAGGGCAGGATTATAATTCACCCCTCCACTTT.

The rearrangement joins TRBV14 to TRBJ1-1, with no clear D. Trimming cost V 0 bases and J 0 bases, with 5 bases left between them. The length of the CDR3 is 14 residues. CDR1 and CDR2 from the germline V gene are SGHDN and FVKESK. CDR3 loop: CASSQEILNTEAFF. The DNA for the CDR3 is TGTGCCAGCAGCCAAGAAATCCTGAACACTGAAGCTTTCTTT.

Many counts were recorded for this clonotype. The CDR3 coding sequence is TGTGCCAGCAGCTTATTGGGACAGGCGACCAATGAGCAGTTCTTC. Translated: CASSLLGQATNEQFF. This chain uses TRBV7-9 with TRBJ2-1; 8 bases are a match to TRBD1. Trimming took 2 bases from V and 6 from J; bases not matched to a gene: 6. Germline V gene lookup returns CDR1 SEHNR and CDR2 FQNEAQ (reference sequence). The CDR3 is 15 residues long.

The chain recombines TRBV11-2 with TRBJ2-7, with 7 bases matching TRBD2. The germline V gene encodes CDR1 SGHAT and CDR2 FQNNGV. There are 15 residues in the CDR3. The V gene end was trimmed by 6 bases and the J gene end by 2 bases; junction bases not matched to a gene: 10. DNA of the CDR3: TGTGCCAGCAGTGAGGGGAGCGGGGCCCCCTACGAGCAGTACTTC. As protein: CASSEGSGAPYEQYF.

The table lists this clonotype with many counts. The chain is built from TRBV11-2 and TRBJ2-1; D gene uncertain. Deletions cut 0 bases from V and 9 bases from J, with 12 bases between. CDR1 is SGHAT and CDR2 is FQNNGV in the germline V gene. CDR3 length: 14 amino acids. The CDR3 bases are TGTGCCAGCAGCTTAGATGAAGTCATTGTTGAGCAGTTCTTC. This codes for CASSLDEVIVEQFF. Complete variable domain (other parts from reference TRBV11-2 and TRBJ2-1): EAGVAQSPRYKIIEKRQSVAFWCNPISGHATLYWYQQILGQGPKLLIQFQNNGVVDDSQLPKDRFSAERLKGVDSTLKIQPAKLEDSAVYLCASSLDEVIVEQFFGPGTRLTVL.

The table lists this clonotype with many counts. The rearrangement links TRBV7-9 to TRBJ1-5; D unclear. CDR1 is SEHNR and CDR2 is FQNEAQ in the germline V gene (reference sequence). This CDR3 contains 16 residues. The V end lost 3 bases, the J end lost 5 bases, and 17 bases lay between the germline ends. The CDR3 region has the DNA TGTGCCAGCAGCTTCTGGGGAGGGTCCAGCGATCAGCCCCAGCATTTT. Translating gives CASSFWGGSSDQPQHF.

This clonotype has more than one count but fewer than ten. J is TRBJ2-1 and V is TRBV28; 7 nucleotides agree with TRBD1. The J segment lost 1 base and the V segment lost 6 bases, leaving 3 bases of the junction unmatched. CDR3 length: 14 residues. Per germline, CDR1 MDHEN and CDR2 SYDVKM. CDR3 DNA: TGTGCCAGCAGGCCGGGACAGTCCTACAATGAGCAGTTCTTC. Its protein is CASRPGQSYNEQFF.

This clonotype has just a few counts. The chain couples TRBV12-3 or TRBV12-4 to TRBJ1-3; D not certain. Trimming stripped 3 bases from V and 0 bases from J, with 9 bases between. This CDR3 comprises 15 residues. The CDR3 region has the DNA TGTGCCAGCAGTTTGATGTACAGCTCTGGAAACACCATATATTTT. Its protein is CASSLMYSSGNTIYF.

Many counts were recorded for this clonotype. The chain links TRBV6-2 or TRBV6-3 to TRBJ1-5; a possible D gene is TRBD1 (5 bases). CDR1 MNHEY and CDR2 SVGEGT come from the germline V gene. This CDR3 spans 15 amino acids. V dropped 4 bases and J dropped 2 bases, with 12 bases sitting between them. For the CDR3, the DNA is TGTGCCAGCAGTTTGACAGCGAGGGGCAATCAGCCCCAGCATTTT. It translates to CASSLTARGNQPQHF.

The V and J genes are TRBV6-6 and TRBJ1-4; D is unclear. Germline loops: CDR1 MNHNY, CDR2 SVGAGI (reference sequence). This CDR3 region has 16 residues. With 0 bases removed from V and 0 bases from J, the gap between germline ends came to 8 bases. This CDR3 reads CASSYSRTATNEKLFF. The CDR3 region has the DNA TGTGCCAGCAGTTACTCCCGGACCGCAACTAATGAAAAACTGTTTTTT.

This clonotype was detected only a few times. The CDR3 bases are TGCGCCAGCAGCCAAGAAAAGTTTTTTACGGCCGCTGAAGCTTTCTTT. This codes for CASSQEKFFTAAEAFF. The chain links TRBV4-1 to TRBJ1-1; D remains unclear. Trimming left V 0 bases short and J 6 bases short, with 17 bases between. CDR1 is MGHRA and CDR2 is YSYEKL in the germline V gene. This CDR3 spans 16 amino acids.